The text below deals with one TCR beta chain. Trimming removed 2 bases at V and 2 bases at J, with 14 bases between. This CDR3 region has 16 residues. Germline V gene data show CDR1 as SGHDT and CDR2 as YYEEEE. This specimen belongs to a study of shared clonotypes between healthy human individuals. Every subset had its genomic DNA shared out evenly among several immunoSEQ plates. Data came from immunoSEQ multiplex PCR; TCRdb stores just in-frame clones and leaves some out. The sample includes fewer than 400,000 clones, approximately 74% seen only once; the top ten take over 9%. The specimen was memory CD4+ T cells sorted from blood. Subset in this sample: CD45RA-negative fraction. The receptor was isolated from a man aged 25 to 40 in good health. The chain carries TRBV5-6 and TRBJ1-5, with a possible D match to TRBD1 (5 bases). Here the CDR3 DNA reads TGTGCCAGCAGCTTCGGGACGCCTTGGGGCAATCAGCCCCAGCATTTT. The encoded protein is CASSFGTPWGNQPQHF.